This TCR beta chain comes out of a study of shared clonotypes between healthy human individuals. General study results and limits: The study found roughly 5% of naive CD4 clonotypes shared across a few donors. Researchers found naive subsets generally carried larger estimated richness than memory subsets. The study found lower generation probabilities in non-shared clonotypes than in those shared by all four donors.

There are a few counts of this clone. Its antigen remains unidentified. The CDR3 runs to 14 residues. Germline CDR1 and CDR2: GTSNPN and SVGIG (reference sequence). The junction had 9 bases not matched to a gene; V was cut back by 1 base and J by 8 bases. DNA at about 200 ng, 25,000 to 35,000 T cell genomes, went into sorted-subset replicate PCRs. Profiled with immunoSEQ multiplex PCR; TCRdb holds only in-frame clones, not every one. The sample shows about 2.4 million clones, 80% to 95% of them seen only once. The chain employs TRBV30 and TRBJ1-2; 8 bases map to TRBD1. Sequencing input: naive CD4+ T cells from PBMCs. Subset in this sample: CD45RA+ positively selected. The receptor comes from a man between 18 and 29 years old in good health. Some clones in this sample may be carry-over from other donors' samples. DNA of the CDR3: TGTGCCTGGAGTGGCGGGGGACAGGCATGGGGCTACACCTTC. As protein: CAWSGGGQAWGYTF. The variable domain in full, completed from reference TRBV30 and TRBJ1-2, reads SQTIHQWPATLVQPVGSPLSLECTVEGTSNPNLYWYRQAAGRGLQLLFYSVGIGQISSEVPQNLSASRPQDRQFILSSKKLLLSDSGFYLCAWSGGGQAWGYTFGSGTRLTVV.